This entry is about one T cell receptor (beta chain). This record belongs to a study of OX40 agonist ivuxolimab in advanced cancers. Study-wide background: Ivuxolimab doses were 0.01, 0.1, 0.3, 1.5, 3 or 10 mg/kg every 2 weeks.

The method was immunoSEQ multiplex PCR; TCRdb's version includes in-frame clones alone and lacks a portion of them. Among 60,000 to 70,000 clones, about 90% were seen once, and the ten largest hold 2.5% to 3%. Germline V gene lookup returns CDR1 SQVTM and CDR2 ANQGSEA. V shed 4 bases and J shed 1 base, with 10 bases lying between them. This CDR3 is built from 13 residues. Sequencing was performed on CD4+ or CD8+ T cells sorted from blood, taken in a trial of the OX40 agonist ivuxolimab. This TCR was sampled from an adult with an advanced solid tumor such as melanoma, head and neck, liver or kidney cancer. This sequence joins TRBV29-1 and TRBJ2-5; a possible D gene is TRBD1 (6 bases). CDR3 loop: CSVGRDTQETQYF. The DNA of the CDR3 is TGCAGCGTTGGCCGGGACACCCAAGAGACCCAGTACTTC.